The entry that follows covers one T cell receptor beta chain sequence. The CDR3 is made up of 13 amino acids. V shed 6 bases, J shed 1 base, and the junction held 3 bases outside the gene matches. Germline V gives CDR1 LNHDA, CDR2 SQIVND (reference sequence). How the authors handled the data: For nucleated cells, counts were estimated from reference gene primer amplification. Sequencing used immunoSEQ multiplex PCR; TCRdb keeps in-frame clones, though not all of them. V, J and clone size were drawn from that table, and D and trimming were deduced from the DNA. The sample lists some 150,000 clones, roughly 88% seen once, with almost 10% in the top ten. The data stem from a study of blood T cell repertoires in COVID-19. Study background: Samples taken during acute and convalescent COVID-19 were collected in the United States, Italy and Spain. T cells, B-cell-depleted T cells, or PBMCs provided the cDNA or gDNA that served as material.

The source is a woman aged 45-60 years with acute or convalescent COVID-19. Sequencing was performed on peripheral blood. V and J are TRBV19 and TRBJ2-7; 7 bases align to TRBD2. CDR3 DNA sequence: TGTGCCAGTAGGTTTAGCGGGTCCTACGAGCAGTACTTC. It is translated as CASRFSGSYEQYF.